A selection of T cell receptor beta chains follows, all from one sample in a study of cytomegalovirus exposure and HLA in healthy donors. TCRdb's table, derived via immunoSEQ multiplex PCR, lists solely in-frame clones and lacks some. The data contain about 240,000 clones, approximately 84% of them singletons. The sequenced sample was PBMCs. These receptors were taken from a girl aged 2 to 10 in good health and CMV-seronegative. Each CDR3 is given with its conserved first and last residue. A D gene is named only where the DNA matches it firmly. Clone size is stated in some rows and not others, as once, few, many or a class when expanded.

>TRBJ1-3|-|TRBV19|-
CASSHGTSGNTIYF
TGTGCCAGTAGTCACGGGACATCCGGAAACACCATATATTTT
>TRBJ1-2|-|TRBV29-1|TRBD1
CSATGGNGYTF
TGCAGCGCAACAGGGGGCAATGGCTACACCTTC
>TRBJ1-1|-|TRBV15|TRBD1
CATSRQGPTEAFF
TGTGCCACCAGTAGACAGGGCCCCACTGAAGCTTTCTTT
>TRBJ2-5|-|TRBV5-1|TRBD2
CASSQGLAGGVGQETQYF
TGCGCCAGCAGCCAGGGACTAGCGGGAGGGGTAGGTCAAGAGACCCAGTACTTC
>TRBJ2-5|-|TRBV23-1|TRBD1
CASSQYRGRGKETQYF
TGCGCCAGCAGTCAGTACAGGGGGCGCGGAAAAGAGACCCAGTACTTC
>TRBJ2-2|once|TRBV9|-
CASGRVTGNTGELFF
TGTGCCAGCGGTCGGGTGACAGGTAACACCGGGGAGCTGTTTTTT
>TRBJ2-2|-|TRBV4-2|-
CASRRDAGTGELFF
TGTGCCAGCAGACGAGACGCGGGCACCGGGGAGCTGTTTTTT
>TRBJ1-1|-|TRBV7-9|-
CASSYRDMNTEAFF
TGTGCCAGCAGCTACAGGGATATGAACACTGAAGCTTTCTTT
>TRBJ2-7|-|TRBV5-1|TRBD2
CASSLELAAHYEQYF
TGCGCCAGCAGCTTGGAGCTAGCGGCCCACTACGAGCAGTACTTC
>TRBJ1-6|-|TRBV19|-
CASSTPWGVRNSPLHF
TGTGCCAGTAGTACCCCTTGGGGGGTTCGGAATTCACCCCTCCACTTT
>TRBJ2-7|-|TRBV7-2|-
CASSSPAPTAITTYEQYF
TGTGCCAGCAGCTCCCCGGCCCCTACAGCTATAACCACCTACGAGCAGTACTTC
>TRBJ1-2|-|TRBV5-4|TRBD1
CASSLGQGGGYTF
TGTGCCAGCAGCTTGGGACAGGGAGGTGGCTACACCTTC
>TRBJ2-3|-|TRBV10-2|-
CASKRGGRNTDTQYF
TGCGCCAGCAAGAGGGGAGGTCGTAACACAGATACGCAGTATTTT
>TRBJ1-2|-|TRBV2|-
CASDPGQRVANYGYTF
TGTGCCAGCGATCCCGGACAGCGAGTAGCTAACTATGGCTACACCTTC
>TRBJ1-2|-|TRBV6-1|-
CASRRDLGYTF
TGTGCCAGCAGGCGGGATCTTGGCTACACCTTC
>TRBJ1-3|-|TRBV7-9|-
CASLTRGGEGNTIYF
TGTGCCAGCCTGACCCGCGGGGGCGAGGGAAACACCATATATTTT
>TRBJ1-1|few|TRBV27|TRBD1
CASRRTGFGLDTEAFF
TGTGCCAGCAGGCGGACAGGGTTCGGGTTGGACACTGAAGCTTTCTTT
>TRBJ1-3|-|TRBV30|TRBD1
CAWSETGGTIYF
TGTGCCTGGAGTGAGACAGGGGGCACCATATATTTT
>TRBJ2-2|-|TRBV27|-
CASNGFWGRTGELFF
TGTGCCAGCAACGGGTTTTGGGGGCGCACCGGGGAGCTGTTTTTT
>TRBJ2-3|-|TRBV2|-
CASRLDRSTDTQYF
TGTGCCAGCAGACTGGACAGAAGCACAGATACGCAGTATTTT
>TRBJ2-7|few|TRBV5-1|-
CASSLAPDRSYEQYF
TGCGCCAGCAGCTTGGCACCAGACAGGTCCTACGAGCAGTACTTC
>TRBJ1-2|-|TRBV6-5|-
CASRRNVQGNYGYTF
TGTGCCAGCAGACGAAACGTCCAGGGGAACTATGGCTACACCTTC
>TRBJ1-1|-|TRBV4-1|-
CASSFFGRENTEAFF
TGCGCCAGCAGCTTCTTCGGGAGAGAGAACACTGAAGCTTTCTTT
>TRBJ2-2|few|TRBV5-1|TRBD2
CASSATSGGAGELFF
TGCGCCAGCAGCGCCACTAGCGGGGGGGCCGGGGAGCTGTTTTTT
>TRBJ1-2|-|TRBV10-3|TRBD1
CAISGGTGTYGYTF
TGTGCCATCAGTGGAGGGACAGGGACCTATGGCTACACCTTC
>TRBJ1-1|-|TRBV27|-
CASRLHGTPNTEAFF
TGTGCCAGCAGACTACACGGGACACCGAACACTGAAGCTTTCTTT
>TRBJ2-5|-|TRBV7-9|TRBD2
CASSLGLAGVGETQYF
TGTGCCAGCAGCTTAGGACTAGCGGGGGTAGGAGAGACCCAGTACTTC
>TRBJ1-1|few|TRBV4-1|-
CASSQDPSRTEAFF
TGCGCCAGCAGCCAAGATCCGTCGCGCACTGAAGCTTTCTTT
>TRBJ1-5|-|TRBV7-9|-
CASSMGHISNQPQHF
TGTGCCAGCAGCATGGGACACATTAGCAATCAGCCCCAGCATTTT
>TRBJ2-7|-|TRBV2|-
CASSQGRLGYEQYF
TGTGCCAGCTCGCAGGGCAGACTGGGCTACGAGCAGTACTTC
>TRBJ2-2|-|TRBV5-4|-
CASSWGLAPGELFF
TGTGCCAGCAGTTGGGGGCTAGCTCCCGGGGAGCTGTTTTTT
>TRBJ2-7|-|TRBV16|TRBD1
CASSHGQGIGEQYF
TGTGCCAGCAGCCACGGACAGGGTATAGGCGAGCAGTACTTC
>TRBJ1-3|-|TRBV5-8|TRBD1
CASSLRQGAGNTIYF
TGTGCCAGCAGCTTGCGGCAGGGGGCTGGAAACACCATATATTTT
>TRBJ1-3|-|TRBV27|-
CASIFGNTIYF
TGTGCCAGCATCTTTGGAAACACCATATATTTT
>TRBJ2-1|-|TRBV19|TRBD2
CASSLTSSGGGVEQFF
TGTGCCAGTAGCCTTACCTCTAGCGGGGGGGGTGTTGAGCAGTTCTTC
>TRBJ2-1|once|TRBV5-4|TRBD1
CASSLEGDRGWNEQFF
TGTGCCAGCAGTCTTGAGGGTGACAGGGGATGGAATGAGCAGTTCTTC
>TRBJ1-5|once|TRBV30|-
CAWSVQGAQPQHF
TGTGCCTGGAGTGTTCAAGGGGCGCAGCCCCAGCATTTT
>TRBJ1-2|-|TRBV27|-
CASSLFAEARANYGYTF
TGTGCCAGCAGTTTATTTGCCGAAGCCCGAGCTAACTATGGCTACACCTTC
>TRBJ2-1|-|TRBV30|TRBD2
CAWSTGLQFF
TGTGCCTGGAGTACGGGACTACAGTTCTTC
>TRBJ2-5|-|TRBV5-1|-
CASSSGTQETQYF
TGCGCCAGCAGCTCAGGGACTCAAGAGACCCAGTACTTC
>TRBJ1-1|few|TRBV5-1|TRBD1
CASSFRDRDTEAFF
TGCGCCAGCAGCTTCCGGGACAGGGACACTGAAGCTTTCTTT